This T cell receptor beta chain came from a study of T cell repertoires in cytomegalovirus infection. In the study overall: It can be stated that public TCR beta signatures indicated CMV infection as well as a matching HLA type. General observations from the study: Dominant in the ex vivo response were TCR beta clonotypes restricted by HLA-C and specific for CMV.

Worth noting for this clonotype: Its cognate antigen is unknown.

There are 15 residues in the CDR3. The germline CDR1 and CDR2 sequences are SGHVS and FNYEAQ. Losses at the gene ends were 2 bases for V and 4 bases for J; bases not matched to a gene: 3. One entry per CDR3 protein results from TCRdb running MiXCR on the reads. The table shows about 740,000 distinct CDR3 sequences, with roughly 36% occurring only once. The rearrangement uses TRBV7-6 and TRBJ2-1, with TRBD2 matching 9 bases. The sequenced sample consisted of PBMCs. This sequence originates from a human donor in good health (CMV status not recorded). Some clones in this sample may be carry-over from other donors' samples. The CDR3 here is CASSLLAGLYNEQFF. CDR3 nucleotide sequence: TGTGCCAGCAGCTTACTAGCGGGACTTTACAATGAGCAGTTCTTC. The full variable domain, rest sourced from reference TRBV7-6 and TRBJ2-1, is GAGVSQSPRYKVTKRGQDVALRCDPISGHVSLYWYRQALGQGPEFLTYFNYEAQQDKSGLPNDRFSAERPEGSISTLTIQRTEQRDSAMYRCASSLLAGLYNEQFFGPGTRLTVL.